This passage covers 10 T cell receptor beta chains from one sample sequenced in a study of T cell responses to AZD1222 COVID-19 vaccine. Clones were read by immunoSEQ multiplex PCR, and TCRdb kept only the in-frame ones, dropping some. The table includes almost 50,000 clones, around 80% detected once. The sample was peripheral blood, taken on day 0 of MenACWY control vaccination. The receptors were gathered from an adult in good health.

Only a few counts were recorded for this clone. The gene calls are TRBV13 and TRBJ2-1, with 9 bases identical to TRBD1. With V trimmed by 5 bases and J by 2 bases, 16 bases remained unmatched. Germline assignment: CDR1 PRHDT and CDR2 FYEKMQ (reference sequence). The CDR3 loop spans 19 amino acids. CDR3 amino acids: CASSTRIRTGASTYNEQFF. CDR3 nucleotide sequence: TGTGCCAGCAGCACCCGCATCAGGACAGGGGCTAGCACCTACAATGAGCAGTTCTTC.

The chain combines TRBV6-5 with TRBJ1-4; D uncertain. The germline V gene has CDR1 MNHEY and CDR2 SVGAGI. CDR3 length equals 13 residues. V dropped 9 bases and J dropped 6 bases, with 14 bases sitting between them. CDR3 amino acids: CASSPISHEKLFF. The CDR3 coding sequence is TGTGCCAGTTCGCCAATTTCGCATGAAAAACTGTTTTTT.

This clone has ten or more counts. The CDR3 loop is CASSGMGSNQPQHF. CDR3 bases: TGTGCCAGTAGCGGGATGGGGAGCAATCAGCCCCAGCATTTT. The chain uses TRBV19 and TRBJ1-5, with no clear D. This CDR3 is built from 14 residues. CDR1 is LNHDA, CDR2 SQIVND, per germline (reference sequence). V dropped 6 bases and J dropped 1 base, with 10 bases sitting between them. Full variable domain (missing parts from reference TRBV19 and TRBJ1-5): DGGITQSPKYLFRKEGQNVTLSCEQNLNHDAMYWYRQDPGQGLRLIYYSQIVNDFQKGDIAEGYSVSREKKESFPLTVTSAQKNPTAFYLCASSGMGSNQPQHFGDGTRLSIL.

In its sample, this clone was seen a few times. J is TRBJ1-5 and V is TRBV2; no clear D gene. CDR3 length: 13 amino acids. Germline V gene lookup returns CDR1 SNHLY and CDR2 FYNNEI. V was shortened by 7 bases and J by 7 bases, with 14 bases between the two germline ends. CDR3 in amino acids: CASTLDPDQPQHF. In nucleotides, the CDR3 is TGTGCCAGCACCCTGGACCCGGACCAGCCCCAGCATTTT.

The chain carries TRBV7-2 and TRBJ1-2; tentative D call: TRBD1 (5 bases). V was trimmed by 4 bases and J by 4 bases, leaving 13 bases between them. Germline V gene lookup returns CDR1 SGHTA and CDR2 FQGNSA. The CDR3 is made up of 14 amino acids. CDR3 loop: CASSSKAGGYGYTF. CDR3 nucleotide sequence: TGTGCCAGCAGCTCTAAAGCGGGGGGCTATGGCTACACCTTC.

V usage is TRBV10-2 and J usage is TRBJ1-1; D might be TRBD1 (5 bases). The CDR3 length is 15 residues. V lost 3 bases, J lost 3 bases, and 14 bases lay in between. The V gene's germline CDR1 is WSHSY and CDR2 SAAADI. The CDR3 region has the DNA TGCGCCAGCAGTGACCCCCTGGGGGGGGACACTGAAGCTTTCTTT. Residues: CASSDPLGGDTEAFF.

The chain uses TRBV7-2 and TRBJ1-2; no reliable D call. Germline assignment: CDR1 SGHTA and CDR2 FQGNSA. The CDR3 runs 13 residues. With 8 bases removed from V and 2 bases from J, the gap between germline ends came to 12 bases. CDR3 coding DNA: TGTGCCAGCGCCGCCCAGTTAAACTATGGCTACACCTTC. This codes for CASAAQLNYGYTF.

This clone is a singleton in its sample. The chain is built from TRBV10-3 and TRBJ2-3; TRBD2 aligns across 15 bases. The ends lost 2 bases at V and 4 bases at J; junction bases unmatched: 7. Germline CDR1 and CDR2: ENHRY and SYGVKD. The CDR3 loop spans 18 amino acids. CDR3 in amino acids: CAISEQRTSGRAADTQYF. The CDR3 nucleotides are TGTGCCATCAGTGAGCAAAGGACTAGCGGGAGGGCCGCAGATACGCAGTATTTT.

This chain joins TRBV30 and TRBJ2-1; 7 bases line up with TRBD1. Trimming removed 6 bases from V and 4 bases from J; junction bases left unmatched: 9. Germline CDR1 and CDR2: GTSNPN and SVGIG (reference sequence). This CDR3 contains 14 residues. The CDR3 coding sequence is TGTGCCTGTACCACTGGGACAGAGTACAATGAGCAGTTCTTC. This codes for CACTTGTEYNEQFF.

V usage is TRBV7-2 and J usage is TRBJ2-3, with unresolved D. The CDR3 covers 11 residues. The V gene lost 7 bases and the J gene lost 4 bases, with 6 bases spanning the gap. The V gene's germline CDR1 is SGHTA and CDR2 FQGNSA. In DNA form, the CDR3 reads TGTGCCAGCACCCGGGCAGATACGCAGTATTTT. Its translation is CASTRADTQYF.